This T cell receptor beta chain was sequenced in a study of cytomegalovirus exposure and HLA in healthy donors. Study-level findings and limits: In vitro, three CMV-associated chains proved specific for CMV antigens. There were 164 TCR beta chains listed as cytomegalovirus-associated.

Libraries were prepared by immunoSEQ multiplex PCR; TCRdb keeps only in-frame clonotypes and omits some of them. The sample records 150,000 to 200,000 clones, roughly 82% being singletons. A note on this clone: Its antigen is undetermined.

The donors were part of the 120-subject validation cohort, which stood apart from the roughly 700-subject first cohort. The CDR3 is made up of 16 amino acids. Losses at the gene ends were 2 bases for V and 2 bases for J; bases not matched to a gene: 7. Germline-derived CDR1 and CDR2 are MNHNY and SVGAGI (reference sequence). This TCR was sampled from a young man in good health and CMV-seropositive. V gene TRBV6-6 combines with J gene TRBJ2-7, with 9 bases identical to TRBD1. Sequencing was carried out using PBMCs. CDR3 coding DNA: TGTGCCAGCAGTTACCTCCGGACAGGGGTAACCTACGAGCAGTACTTC. Amino acids: CASSYLRTGVTYEQYF.